The T cell receptor beta chain described here comes from a study of blood T cell repertoires in COVID-19. In the study overall: PBMCs, B-cell-depleted T cells, or T cells were the source of the cDNA or gDNA that made up the material.

Trimming cost V 6 bases and J 5 bases; bases outside gene matches: 7. Germline lookup yields CDR1 KGHSH and CDR2 LQKENI. CDR3 length equals 13 residues. As handled by the study authors: For nucleated cells, counts were estimated from reference gene primer amplification. TCRdb's copy holds only in-frame clones and misses some; the assay was immunoSEQ multiplex PCR. The DNA gave D and trimming, while V, J and clone size come from that table. The sample has a few hundred thousand clones; about 87% are singletons. The TCR originated in a man between 65 and 85 years old with acute or convalescent COVID-19. This sequence joins TRBV18 and TRBJ2-7; 7 positions agree with TRBD1. The sample comprised peripheral blood. The CDR3 DNA reads as TGTGCCAGCTCCCCAAACAGGGGCAACGAGCAGTACTTC. This translates into CASSPNRGNEQYF.